This TCR beta chain was found in a study of T-cell memory formation after mild COVID-19. Points on this clonotype: Its antigen is as yet unknown.

A single record per CDR3 protein comes from TCRdb applying MiXCR to the 5' RACE reads. The sample yields approximately 65,000 distinct CDR3 sequences, roughly 10% seen once. Regarding the study as a whole: Contracting CD4+ clones were located mainly in CM and EM, and CD8+ clones in EMRA.

Material: PBMCs or a T cell subset sorted from them (not recorded which). This TCR was recovered from a man aged 18 to 35 who had mild COVID-19 (a few samples of this study predate the infection). Cell type and time point are not known.

DNA for the CDR3: TGTGCCAGCGGGGGATTCGAAACCGGGGAGCTGTTTTTT. Its protein product is CASGGFETGELFF. V gene TRBV6-2 or TRBV6-3 combines with J gene TRBJ2-2; D is tentatively TRBD1 or TRBD2 (5 bases each). Germline loops: CDR1 MNHEY, CDR2 SVGEGT. Trimming shortened V by 8 bases and J by 5 bases, and 12 bases separated the two germline ends. This CDR3 region has 13 residues.